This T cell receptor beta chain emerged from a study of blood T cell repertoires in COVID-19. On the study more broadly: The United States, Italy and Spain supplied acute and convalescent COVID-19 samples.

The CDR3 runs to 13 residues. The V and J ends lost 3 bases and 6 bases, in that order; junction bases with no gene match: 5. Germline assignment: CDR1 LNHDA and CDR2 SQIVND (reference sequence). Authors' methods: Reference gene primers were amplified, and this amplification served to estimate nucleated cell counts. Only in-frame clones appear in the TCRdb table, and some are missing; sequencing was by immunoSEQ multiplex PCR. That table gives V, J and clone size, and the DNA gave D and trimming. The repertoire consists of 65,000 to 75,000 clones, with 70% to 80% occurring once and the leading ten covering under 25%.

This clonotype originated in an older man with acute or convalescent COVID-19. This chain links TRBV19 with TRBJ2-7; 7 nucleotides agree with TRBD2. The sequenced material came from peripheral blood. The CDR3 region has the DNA TGTGCCAGTAGTATCTTCGGCGGGAGCGAGCAGTACTTC. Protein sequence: CASSIFGGSEQYF.